This T cell receptor beta chain was sequenced in a study of blood T cells in healthy people across ages. The wider study: About one barcoded beta molecule per two T cells was captured by template switching.

Then a second PCR, running roughly 7 to 11 cycles, was carried out with a sample-barcoded 5' primer and a J-beta primer mix. All cDNA molecules were each tagged by a template-switch adaptor with 12 random nucleotides. MiXCR was run by TCRdb on the 5' RACE reads, yielding one entry per CDR3 protein. Counted here are some 1.5 million distinct CDR3 sequences, around 40% occurring once; the ten biggest clones make up over 3.5%. This clonotype came up a few times. Investigators took 9.5 to 10 milliliters of peripheral blood from every donor. Sample: blood. The receptor was isolated from a woman aged 18-30 years in good health.

The chain's CDR3 is CASSSGTGSVQPQHF. The CDR3 DNA sequence: TGTGCCAGCAGCTCAGGGACAGGGTCGGTTCAGCCCCAGCATTTT. The chain couples TRBV21-1 to TRBJ1-5; the table calls TRBD1, which could not be checked here. TRBV21-1 is described as a pseudogene. The CDR3 extends over 15 amino acids.